This T cell receptor beta chain was captured in a study of graft-versus-host responses after intestinal transplantation. V dropped 7 bases and J dropped 7 bases, with 17 bases sitting between them. Germline V gene lookup returns CDR1 LNHDA and CDR2 SQIVND (reference sequence). CDR3 size: 14 residues. Assay: immunoSEQ multiplex PCR; the TCRdb copy retains only in-frame clones and omits some. Of about 30,000 clones in the sample, nearly 90% were seen once. This sequence joins TRBV19 and TRBJ1-5; D perhaps matches TRBD1 (5 bases). The sample was PBMCs, taken around 480 days after intestinal transplantation. This TCR was recovered from a human patient who received an intestinal transplant, so some T cells may come from the graft donor. CDR3 coding DNA: TGTGCCAGTATCGATCGGGGGATTTGCCAGCCCCAGCATTTT. Its translation: CASIDRGICQPQHF.